This TCR beta chain was identified in a study of blood T cell repertoires in COVID-19. Across the study: Sites across the United States, Italy and Spain contributed samples from acute and convalescent COVID-19.

From germline, CDR1 is SGHDT and CDR2 YYEEEE. This CDR3 is 14 amino acids long. Trimming took 0 bases from V and 7 from J, leaving 13 bases between them. Sequenced by immunoSEQ multiplex PCR; TCRdb stores in-frame clones only, minus some. The repertoire includes some 41,000 clones, around nine tenths of them detected once, and 12% sits in the top ten. V is TRBV5-6 and J is TRBJ2-5; D is possibly TRBD1 (5 bases). This receptor was identified in a man in his 60s with active COVID-19. Sequencing input: peripheral blood. The CDR3 here is CASSLEVGAWTQYF. CDR3 DNA: TGTGCCAGCAGCTTGGAAGTTGGGGCGTGGACCCAGTACTTC.